Following are 6 T cell receptor beta chains from one sample sequenced in a study of shared clonotypes between healthy human individuals. TCRdb's copy holds only in-frame clones and misses some; the assay was immunoSEQ multiplex PCR. The table lists over a million clones, around 82% of them singletons. Sequenced: memory CD4+ T cells from PBMCs. Subset defined: CD45RA-negative fraction. Every receptor here comes from a man aged 18-30 years in good health. Some clones in this sample may be carry-over from other donors' samples.

This chain uses TRBV4-2 with TRBJ2-1, with TRBD2 identical over 7 bases. The CDR3 spans 14 residues. Trimming removed 0 bases from V and 13 bases from J; junction bases left unmatched: 9. Germline CDR1 reads LGHNA; CDR2 reads YNFKEQ. In DNA, the CDR3 is TGTGCCAGCAGCCAAGATTATCTCTCGGGACTACAGTTCTTC. Encoded protein: CASSQDYLSGLQFF.

The CDR3 region has the DNA TGTGCCAGCAGCTTTTCCCAGGGGGGCACAGATACGCAGTATTTT. Residues: CASSFSQGGTDTQYF. This chain connects TRBV7-6 to TRBJ2-3; TRBD1 agrees at 7 bases. Looked up from germline, CDR1 is SGHVS and CDR2 is FNYEAQ. The CDR3 has 15 residues. With V trimmed by 3 bases and J by 1 base, 4 bases remained unmatched.

This sequence joins TRBV18 and TRBJ1-2; D might be TRBD1 (5 bases). Trimming took off 6 bases at V and 5 bases at J, with 13 bases between the two ends. The CDR3 runs 13 residues. The germline CDR1 and CDR2 sequences are KGHSH and LQKENI. The CDR3 DNA reads as TGTGCCAGCTCTCCGGGGACTACGTATGGCTACACCTTC. It yields the protein CASSPGTTYGYTF.

This clone was recorded many times. The chain employs TRBV18 and TRBJ1-3, with no clear D. V lost 3 bases and J 1 base, leaving 10 bases between the germline ends. CDR3 size: 15 residues. Germline values: CDR1 KGHSH, CDR2 LQKENI. The CDR3 coding sequence is TGTGCCAGCTCACCGCTCGAGAGGTCTGGAAACACCATATATTTT. Protein sequence: CASSPLERSGNTIYF.

The genes are TRBV5-4 and TRBJ1-1; D remains ambiguous. The CDR3 is 13 residues long. V was shortened by 2 bases and J by 6 bases, with 11 bases between the two germline ends. From germline, CDR1 is SGHNT and CDR2 YYREEE (reference sequence). CDR3 sequence (DNA): TGTGCCAGCAGCTTAACTGGGGTCGCTGAAGCTTTCTTT. This encodes CASSLTGVAEAFF.

The rearrangement uses TRBV7-2 and TRBJ1-3; the D is unclear. CDR1 and CDR2 (germline): SGHTA, FQGNSA. This CDR3 is 16 amino acids long. The V gene lost 5 bases and the J gene lost 4 bases, with 18 bases spanning the gap. The CDR3 region is CASSRRWAHPGNTIYF. The CDR3, as DNA: TGTGCCAGCAGCCGACGATGGGCCCACCCGGGAAACACCATATATTTT. The full variable domain, its missing parts supplied by reference TRBV7-2 and TRBJ1-3, is GAGVSQSPSNKVTEKGKDVELRCDPISGHTALYWYRQSLGQGLEFLIYFQGNSAPDKSGLPSDRFSAERTGGSVSTLTIQRTQQEDSAVYLCASSRRWAHPGNTIYFGEGSWLTVV.